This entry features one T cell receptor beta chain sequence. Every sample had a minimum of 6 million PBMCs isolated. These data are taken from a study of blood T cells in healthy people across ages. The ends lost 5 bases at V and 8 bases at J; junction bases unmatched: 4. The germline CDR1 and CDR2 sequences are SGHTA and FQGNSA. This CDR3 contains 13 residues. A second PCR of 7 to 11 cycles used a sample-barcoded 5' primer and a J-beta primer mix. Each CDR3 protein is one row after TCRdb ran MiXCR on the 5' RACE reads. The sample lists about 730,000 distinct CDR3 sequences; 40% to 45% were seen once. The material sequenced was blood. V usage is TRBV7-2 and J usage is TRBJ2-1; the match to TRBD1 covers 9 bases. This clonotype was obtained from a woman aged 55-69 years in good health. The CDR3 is CASSVQGADEQFF. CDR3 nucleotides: TGTGCCAGCAGCGTACAGGGGGCTGATGAGCAGTTCTTC.